The present T cell receptor beta chain was sequenced within a study of blood T cell repertoires in COVID-19. Germline assignment: CDR1 GTSNPN and CDR2 SVGIG (reference sequence). The CDR3 runs 13 residues. Trimming took off 1 base at V and 8 bases at J, with 14 bases between the two ends. Data came from immunoSEQ multiplex PCR; TCRdb stores just in-frame clones and leaves some out. This table has under 450,000 clones, about 89% appearing once. This rearrangement joins TRBV30 to TRBJ1-2; perhaps TRBD1 as D (5 bases). The sequence derives from a woman between 40 and 55 years old who had been exposed to COVID-19. The specimen sequenced was PBMCs or T cells enriched from blood (not recorded which). The CDR3 is CAWSEAGGRGYTF. CDR3 nucleotides: TGTGCCTGGAGTGAGGCCGGGGGGAGAGGCTACACCTTC.